This is a list of T cell receptor beta chains from one sample in a study of T cells in Graves' hyperthyroidism and ophthalmopathy. MiXCR, run by TCRdb on the multiplex PCR reads, gives a single entry per CDR3 protein. Of about 600,000 distinct CDR3 sequences listed, more than 15% are singletons. Sequenced: blood. The receptor set was obtained from a woman between 40 and 55 years old with Graves' ophthalmopathy. CDR3s include the opening cysteine and the closing phenylalanine or tryptophan. The order of the fields is D gene, clone size, V gene, J gene, CDR3 protein, CDR3 DNA. D genes are given only for firm matches. The size field is filled for only some rows; it gives once, few, many or a size class.

d_gene: NA; abundance: NA; v_gene: TRBV20-1; j_gene: TRBJ2-5; CDR3aa: CSANDRVETQYF; CDR3nt: TGCAGTGCCAACGACAGAGTCGAGACCCAGTACTTC
d_gene: NA; abundance: NA; v_gene: TRBV10-3; j_gene: TRBJ1-5; CDR3aa: CAISWDFNQPQHF; CDR3nt: TGTGCCATTTCGTGGGATTTCAATCAGCCCCAGCATTTT
d_gene: NA; abundance: NA; v_gene: TRBV20-1; j_gene: TRBJ1-5; CDR3aa: CSAPKPGGGSNQPQHF; CDR3nt: TGCAGTGCTCCGAAACCTGGGGGGGGCAGCAATCAGCCCCAGCATTTT
d_gene: TRBD1; abundance: many; v_gene: TRBV5-1; j_gene: TRBJ2-3; CDR3aa: CASSSDRVIPDTQYF; CDR3nt: TGCGCCAGCAGCTCCGACAGGGTCATACCAGATACGCAGTATTTT
d_gene: NA; abundance: many; v_gene: TRBV20-1; j_gene: TRBJ1-1; CDR3aa: CSASGGLLFTEAFF; CDR3nt: TGCAGTGCTTCGGGGGGACTCCTCTTCACTGAAGCTTTCTTT
d_gene: NA; abundance: many; v_gene: TRBV7-8; j_gene: TRBJ2-1; CDR3aa: CASSSTVLSSYNEQFF; CDR3nt: TGTGCCAGCAGCTCGACTGTTCTTAGCTCCTACAATGAGCAGTTCTTC
d_gene: TRBD1; abundance: NA; v_gene: TRBV20-1; j_gene: TRBJ2-7; CDR3aa: CSARGPRGQGTYSYEQYF; CDR3nt: TGCAGTGCTAGGGGTCCGAGGGGACAGGGGACCTACTCCTACGAGCAGTACTTC
d_gene: NA; abundance: many; v_gene: TRBV10-3; j_gene: TRBJ2-3; CDR3aa: CAISDSTSTDTQYF; CDR3nt: TGTGCCATCAGTGATTCGACAAGCACAGATACGCAGTATTTT
d_gene: NA; abundance: many; v_gene: TRBV20-1; j_gene: TRBJ1-5; CDR3aa: CSAIPGDQPQHF; CDR3nt: TGCAGTGCTATTCCGGGGGATCAGCCCCAGCATTTT
d_gene: TRBD2; abundance: NA; v_gene: TRBV20-1; j_gene: TRBJ2-3; CDR3aa: CSASLAGRTNTQYF; CDR3nt: TGCAGTGCTAGCCTAGCGGGACGCACAAATACGCAGTATTTT
d_gene: TRBD2; abundance: many; v_gene: TRBV11-2; j_gene: TRBJ2-2; CDR3aa: CASSFGAVTHGRTGELFF; CDR3nt: TGTGCCAGCAGCTTTGGAGCGGTTACGCACGGGAGGACCGGGGAGCTGTTTTTT
d_gene: TRBD1; abundance: many; v_gene: TRBV3-1; j_gene: TRBJ1-1; CDR3aa: CASSQARTGFTEAFF; CDR3nt: TGTGCCAGCAGCCAAGCACGGACAGGGTTCACTGAAGCTTTCTTT
d_gene: NA; abundance: few; v_gene: TRBV19; j_gene: TRBJ2-5; CDR3aa: CASSGRDGKETQYF; CDR3nt: TGTGCCAGTAGTGGTCGGGACGGAAAAGAGACCCAGTACTTC
d_gene: TRBD2; abundance: many; v_gene: TRBV18; j_gene: TRBJ2-1; CDR3aa: CASSPAGVYNEQFF; CDR3nt: TGTGCCAGCTCACCAGCGGGAGTCTACAATGAGCAGTTCTTC
d_gene: TRBD1; abundance: NA; v_gene: TRBV5-1; j_gene: TRBJ2-5; CDR3aa: CASSLQGVFQETQYF; CDR3nt: TGCGCCAGCAGCTTACAGGGGGTGTTCCAAGAGACCCAGTACTTC
d_gene: TRBD1; abundance: many; v_gene: TRBV20-1; j_gene: TRBJ2-3; CDR3aa: CSARTPLWADRRDTQYF; CDR3nt: TGCAGTGCTAGGACCCCCTTATGGGCGGACAGGAGGGATACGCAGTATTTT
d_gene: NA; abundance: NA; v_gene: TRBV6-2/TRBV6-3; j_gene: TRBJ1-2; CDR3aa: CASSPPPPVYGYIF; CDR3nt: TGTGCCAGCAGTCCACCCCCCCCGGTCTATGGCTACATCTTC
d_gene: TRBD2; abundance: many; v_gene: TRBV5-1; j_gene: TRBJ2-3; CDR3aa: CASSPAGLAGPLSTDTQYF; CDR3nt: TGCGCCAGCAGCCCCGCGGGACTAGCGGGGCCCCTTAGCACAGATACGCAGTATTTT
d_gene: NA; abundance: few; v_gene: TRBV6-1; j_gene: TRBJ1-6; CDR3aa: CASSQGFHLTTLHF; CDR3nt: TGTGCCAGCAGCCAAGGGTTCCATTTGACCACCCTCCACTTT
d_gene: NA; abundance: many; v_gene: TRBV11-2; j_gene: TRBJ2-7; CDR3aa: CASSLGGGRSTYEQYF; CDR3nt: TGTGCCAGCAGCTTAGGGGGTGGGCGGAGCACCTACGAGCAGTACTTC